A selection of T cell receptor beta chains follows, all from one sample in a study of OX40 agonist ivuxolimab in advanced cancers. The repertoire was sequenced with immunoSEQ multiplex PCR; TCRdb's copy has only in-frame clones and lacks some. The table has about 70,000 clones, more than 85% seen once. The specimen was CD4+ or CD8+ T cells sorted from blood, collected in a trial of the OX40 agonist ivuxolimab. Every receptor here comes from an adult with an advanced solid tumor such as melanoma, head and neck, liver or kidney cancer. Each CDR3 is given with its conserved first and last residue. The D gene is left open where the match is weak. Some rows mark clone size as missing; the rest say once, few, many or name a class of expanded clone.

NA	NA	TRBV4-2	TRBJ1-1	CASSRGIQGMNTEAFF	TGTGCCAGCAGCCGAGGTATTCAAGGGATGAACACTGAAGCTTTCTTT
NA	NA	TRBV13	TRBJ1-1	CASRVGVGITEAFF	TGTGCCAGCAGAGTCGGGGTCGGTATCACTGAAGCTTTCTTT
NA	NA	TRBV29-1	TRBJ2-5	CSVEEGWETQYF	TGCAGCGTTGAAGAAGGGTGGGAGACCCAGTACTTC
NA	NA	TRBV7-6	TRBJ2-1	CASSRAALSSYNEQFF	TGTGCCAGCAGCCGAGCGGCGCTCAGCTCCTACAATGAGCAGTTCTTC
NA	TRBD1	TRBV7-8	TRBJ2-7	CASSYHRDRDFYEQYF	TGTGCCAGCAGCTATCACCGGGACAGGGATTTCTACGAGCAGTACTTC
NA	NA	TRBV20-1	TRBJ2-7	CSARDGYEQYF	TGCAGTGCTCGGGACGGCTACGAGCAGTACTTC
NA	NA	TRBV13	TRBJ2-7	CASSPGQSTIYEQYF	TGTGCCAGCAGCCCAGGACAGTCCACAATCTACGAGCAGTACTTC
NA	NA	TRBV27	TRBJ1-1	CASSFGGDTEAFF	TGTGCCAGCAGTTTTGGGGGCGACACTGAAGCTTTCTTT
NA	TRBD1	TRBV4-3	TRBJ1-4	CASSQDSGGPNEKLFF	TGCGCCAGCAGCCAAGACTCAGGGGGCCCTAATGAAAAACTGTTTTTT
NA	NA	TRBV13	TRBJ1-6	CASSFLQGKGNSPLHF	TGTGCCAGCAGCTTCCTCCAGGGGAAGGGAAATTCACCCCTCCACTTT
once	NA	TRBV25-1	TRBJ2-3	CASSESVRGKGTQYF	TGTGCCAGCAGTGAATCCGTCAGGGGCAAGGGTACGCAGTATTTT
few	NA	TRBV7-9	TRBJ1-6	CALGQGGSPLHF	TGTGCCCTGGGGCAGGGTGGTTCACCCCTCCACTTT
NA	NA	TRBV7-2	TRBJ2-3	CASSLALMTVRTQGTQYF	TGTGCCAGCAGCTTAGCCCTTATGACAGTTCGCACCCAGGGTACGCAGTATTTT
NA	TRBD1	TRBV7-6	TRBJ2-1	CASSLPLPGGTYNEQFF	TGTGCCAGCAGCTTACCCCTGCCAGGGGGTACCTACAATGAGCAGTTCTTC
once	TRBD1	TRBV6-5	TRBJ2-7	CASSYSSGQVDYEQYF	TGTGCCAGCAGTTACTCGAGCGGACAGGTAGACTACGAGCAGTACTTC
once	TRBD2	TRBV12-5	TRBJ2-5	CASGFPGLVLRETQYF	TGTGCTAGTGGTTTCCCAGGACTAGTGTTAAGGGAGACCCAGTACTTC